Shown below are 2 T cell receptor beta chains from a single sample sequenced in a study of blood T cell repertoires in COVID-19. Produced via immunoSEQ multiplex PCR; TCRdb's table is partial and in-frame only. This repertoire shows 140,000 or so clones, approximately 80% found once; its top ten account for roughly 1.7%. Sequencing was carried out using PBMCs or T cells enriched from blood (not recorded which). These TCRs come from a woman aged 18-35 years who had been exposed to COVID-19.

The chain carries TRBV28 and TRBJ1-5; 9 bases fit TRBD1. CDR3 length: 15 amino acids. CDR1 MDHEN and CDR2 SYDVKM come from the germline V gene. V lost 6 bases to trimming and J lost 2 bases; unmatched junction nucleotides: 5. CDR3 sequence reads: CASREQGARNQPQHF. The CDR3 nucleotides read TGTGCCAGCAGGGAACAGGGGGCCCGCAATCAGCCCCAGCATTTT.

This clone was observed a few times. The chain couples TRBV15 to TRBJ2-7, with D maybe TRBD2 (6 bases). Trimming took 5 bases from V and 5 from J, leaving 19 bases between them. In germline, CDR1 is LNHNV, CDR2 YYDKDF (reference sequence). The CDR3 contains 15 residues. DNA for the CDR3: TGTGCCACCAGCGACCCCCCCGGGGGTAAGAACGAGCAGTACTTC. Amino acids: CATSDPPGGKNEQYF. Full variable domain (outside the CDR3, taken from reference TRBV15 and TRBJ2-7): DAMVIQNPRYQVTQFGKPVTLSCSQTLNHNVMYWYQQKSSQAPKLLFHYYDKDFNNEADTPDNFQSRRPNTSFCFLDIRSPGLGDTAMYLCATSDPPGGKNEQYFGPGTRLTVT.